Listed here are 15 T cell receptor beta chains from one sample, sequenced in a study of T-cell reconstitution after alpha-beta-depleted transplantation in children. Construction of the TCRbeta library involved unique molecular identifiers. Via MiXCR, TCRdb re-called the PCR reads, giving one row per CDR3 protein. This table has about 980,000 distinct CDR3 sequences, around 30% appearing once. The sequencing here drew on PBMCs, mostly from graft donor cells, taken 360 days after TCRalphabeta/CD19-depleted stem cell transplant. These TCRs come from a boy younger than two who had a stem cell transplant for SCID, so the T cells may come from the graft donor.

The CDR3 bases are TGCGCCAGCAGCGTGGGACAGGCGTATGGCTACACCTTC. Translated: CASSVGQAYGYTF. The chain has TRBV5-1 and TRBJ1-2, with 8 nucleotides matching TRBD1. With 4 bases clipped from V and 5 bases from J, the junction kept 4 bases outside the gene matches. The CDR3 has 13 residues. Germline values: CDR1 SGHRS, CDR2 YFSETQ.

This chain links TRBV11-2 with TRBJ2-2, with a tentative D call TRBD1 (6 bases). Germline CDR1 is SGHAT and CDR2 is FQNNGV. This CDR3 contains 15 residues. V lost 5 bases and J lost 4, with 14 bases in between. In DNA form, the CDR3 reads TGTGCCAGCAGCGCTGACACAGGGATCACCGGGGAGCTGTTTTTT. Amino acid sequence: CASSADTGITGELFF.

The chain combines TRBV5-1 with TRBJ2-3; 11 positions match TRBD1. Germline loops: CDR1 SGHRS, CDR2 YFSETQ. J was trimmed by 0 bases and V by 2 bases; bases with no gene match: 8. CDR3 length: 18 amino acids. The CDR3 coding sequence is TGCGCCAGCAGCTTCGGACAGGGGGCGCGGAGGAGCACAGATACGCAGTATTTT. Protein sequence: CASSFGQGARRSTDTQYF.

The rearrangement links TRBV20-1 to TRBJ2-1; TRBD2 matches at 8 bases. V shed 1 base and J 9 bases; nucleotides not matched to a gene: 11. CDR1 and CDR2 (germline): DFQATT, SNEGSKA (reference sequence). The CDR3 has 15 amino acids. The CDR3 nucleotides are TGCAGTGCTAGAGCCCGGGGACTAGATTTGAGTGAGCAGTTCTTC. Translated, it gives CSARARGLDLSEQFF.

This clonotype was picked up a small number of times. The V and J genes are TRBV7-6 and TRBJ2-3; TRBD2 agrees at 11 bases. The germline V gene encodes CDR1 SGHVS and CDR2 FNYEAQ. This CDR3 is built from 16 residues. V shed 6 bases, J shed 1 base, and the junction held 6 bases outside the gene matches. The DNA for the CDR3 is TGTGCCAGCAGACGTACTAGCGGGGGTCGCACAGATACGCAGTATTTT. Amino acid sequence: CASRRTSGGRTDTQYF. Complete variable domain (other parts from reference TRBV7-6 and TRBJ2-3): GAGVSQSPRYKVTKRGQDVALRCDPISGHVSLYWYRQALGQGPEFLTYFNYEAQQDKSGLPNDRFSAERPEGSISTLTIQRTEQRDSAMYRCASRRTSGGRTDTQYFGPGTRLTVL.

This clonotype was seen once. The chain recombines TRBV4-3 with TRBJ2-2; 7 positions match TRBD1. This CDR3 is 20 amino acids long. CDR1 and CDR2 (germline): LGHNA, YSLEER. Losses at the gene ends were 2 bases for V and 7 bases for J; bases not matched to a gene: 22. In DNA form, the CDR3 reads TGCGCCAGCAGCCAATCCCCTAACCCCGCACTTAGGGGGCTCAACGGGGAGCTGTTTTTT. It specifies CASSQSPNPALRGLNGELFF.

In its sample, this clonotype was seen a few times. The chain links TRBV4-3 to TRBJ2-7; TRBD2 matches 15 bases. The germline CDR1 and CDR2 sequences are LGHNA and YSLEER. There are 18 residues in the CDR3. V was clipped by 1 base and J by 4 bases; unmatched bases: 8. CDR3 in amino acids: CASSQVGTSGGPTYEQYF. Written as DNA, the CDR3 is TGCGCCAGCAGCCAAGTGGGGACTAGCGGGGGGCCAACTTACGAGCAGTACTTC.

This clonotype occurred a few times. The chain combines TRBV3-1 with TRBJ2-1, with a weak D call TRBD1 (7 bases). Germline CDR1 and CDR2: LGHDT and YNNKEL (reference sequence). V lost 0 bases to trimming and J lost 0 bases, with 12 bases between them. The CDR3 extends over 17 amino acids. CDR3 nucleotides: TGTGCCAGCAGCCAAGACGGGCGGGACAGCTCCTACAATGAGCAGTTCTTC. Amino acid sequence: CASSQDGRDSSYNEQFF.

The genes are TRBV5-1 and TRBJ2-1, with unresolved D. The V end was cut by 2 bases, the J end by 0 bases, with 9 bases between. This CDR3 comprises 15 residues. Germline-derived CDR1 and CDR2 are SGHRS and YFSETQ. In DNA, the CDR3 is TGCGCCAGCAGCTTACGTCCTGACTCCTACAATGAGCAGTTCTTC. Translating gives CASSLRPDSYNEQFF.

The gene calls are TRBV6-2 or TRBV6-3 and TRBJ2-3, with 12 bases that match TRBD1. The CDR3 has 18 amino acids. Germline V gene sequence: CDR1 MNHEY, CDR2 SVGEGT. J was trimmed by 5 bases and V by 0 bases; bases with no gene match: 9. The chain's CDR3 is CASSYSSLGQGAGDTQYF. The CDR3 nucleotides are TGTGCCAGCAGTTACTCGAGCCTGGGACAGGGGGCGGGAGATACGCAGTATTTT.

This chain joins TRBV12-3 or TRBV12-4 and TRBJ2-5, with TRBD1 as a possible D gene (5 bases). The length of the CDR3 is 12 residues. With 3 bases removed from V and 7 bases from J, the gap between germline ends came to 9 bases. The CDR3 region is CASSFPQGTQYF. The CDR3, as DNA: TGTGCCAGCAGTTTCCCCCAGGGGACCCAGTACTTC.

V usage is TRBV6-5 and J usage is TRBJ1-5, with D possibly matching TRBD1 (5 bases). Germline-derived CDR1 and CDR2 are MNHEY and SVGAGI. Trimming pared 0 bases from V and 7 bases from J, leaving 10 bases between. CDR3 length equals 14 residues. This CDR3 is CASSYSGVRQPQHF. Written as DNA, the CDR3 is TGTGCCAGCAGTTACTCAGGGGTCAGGCAGCCCCAGCATTTT.

This clonotype was detected only a few times. V usage is TRBV29-1 and J usage is TRBJ2-3, with 10 bases lining up with TRBD2. The CDR3 totals 16 residues. V shed 1 base and J 3 bases; nucleotides not matched to a gene: 7. Per the germline V gene, CDR1 is SQVTM and CDR2 is ANQGSEA. CDR3 sequence: CSVEVGVAGGTDTQYF. In DNA form, the CDR3 reads TGCAGCGTTGAAGTAGGAGTAGCGGGGGGAACAGATACGCAGTATTTT.

This clonotype was counted at least ten times. This chain uses TRBV29-1 with TRBJ2-2; D not resolved. The CDR3 runs 11 residues. Trimming removed 4 bases from V and 5 bases from J, with 5 bases in between. Germline values: CDR1 SQVTM, CDR2 ANQGSEA. The CDR3 here is CSVVRTGELFF. The CDR3 DNA is TGCAGCGTTGTGAGGACCGGGGAGCTGTTTTTT.

This chain uses TRBV12-3 or TRBV12-4 with TRBJ1-3; D perhaps matches TRBD1 (6 bases). Trimming pared 4 bases from V and 0 bases from J, leaving 10 bases between. This CDR3 comprises 15 residues. CDR3 sequence: CASSYGTLSGNTIYF. The CDR3 DNA sequence: TGTGCCAGCAGTTATGGGACACTCTCTGGAAACACCATATATTTT.